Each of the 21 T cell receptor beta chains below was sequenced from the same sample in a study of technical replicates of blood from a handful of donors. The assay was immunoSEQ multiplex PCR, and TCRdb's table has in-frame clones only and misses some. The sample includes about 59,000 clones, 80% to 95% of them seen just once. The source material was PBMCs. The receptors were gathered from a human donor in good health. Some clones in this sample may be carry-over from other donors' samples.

This CDR3 is CATSRDHRGGRNTIYF. The CDR3 DNA follows: TGTGCCACCAGCAGAGATCACAGGGGGGGTCGAAACACCATATATTTT. V gene TRBV15 combines with J gene TRBJ1-3; 8 nucleotides line up with TRBD1. CDR1 LNHNV and CDR2 YYDKDF come from the germline V gene (reference sequence). J was trimmed by 5 bases and V by 0 bases; bases with no gene match: 6. This CDR3 has 16 residues.

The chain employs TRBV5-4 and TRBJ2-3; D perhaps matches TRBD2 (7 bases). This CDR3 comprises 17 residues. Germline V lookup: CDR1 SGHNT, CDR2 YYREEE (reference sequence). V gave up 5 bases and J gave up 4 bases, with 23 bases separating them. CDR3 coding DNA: TGTGCCAGCAGACCCGGCCTTGGGGGGCGGGGGCCAGATACGCAGTATTTT. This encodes CASRPGLGGRGPDTQYF.

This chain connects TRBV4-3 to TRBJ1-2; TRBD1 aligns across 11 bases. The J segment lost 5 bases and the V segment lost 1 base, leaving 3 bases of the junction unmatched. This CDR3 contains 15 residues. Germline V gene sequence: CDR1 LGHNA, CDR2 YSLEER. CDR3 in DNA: TGCGCCAGCAGCCAAGGGACAGGGGGCCGGTATGGCTACACCTTC. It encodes CASSQGTGGRYGYTF.

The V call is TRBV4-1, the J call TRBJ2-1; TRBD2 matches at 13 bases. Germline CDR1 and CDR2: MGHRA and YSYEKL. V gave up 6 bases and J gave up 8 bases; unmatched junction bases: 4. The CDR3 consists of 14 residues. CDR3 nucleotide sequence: TGCGCCAGCAGAGGACTAGCGGGAGCCTATGAGCAGTTCTTC. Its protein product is CASRGLAGAYEQFF.

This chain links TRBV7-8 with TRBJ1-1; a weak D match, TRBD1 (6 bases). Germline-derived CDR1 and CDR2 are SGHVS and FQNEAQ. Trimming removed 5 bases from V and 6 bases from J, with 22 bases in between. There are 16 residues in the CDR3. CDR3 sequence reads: CASSQLSLTGGSEAFF. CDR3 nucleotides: TGTGCCAGCAGCCAGCTCTCTCTGACAGGCGGCTCTGAAGCTTTCTTT.

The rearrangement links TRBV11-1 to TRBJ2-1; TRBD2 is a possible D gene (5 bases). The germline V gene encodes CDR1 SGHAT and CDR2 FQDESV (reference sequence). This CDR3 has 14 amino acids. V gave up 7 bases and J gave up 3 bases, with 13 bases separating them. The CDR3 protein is CASMPDGGYNEQFF. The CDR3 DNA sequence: TGTGCCAGCATGCCGGACGGAGGCTACAATGAGCAGTTCTTC.

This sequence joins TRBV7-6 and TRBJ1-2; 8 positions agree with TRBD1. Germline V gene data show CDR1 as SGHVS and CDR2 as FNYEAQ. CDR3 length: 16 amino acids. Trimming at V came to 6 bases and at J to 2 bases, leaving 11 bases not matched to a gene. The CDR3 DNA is TGTGCCAGCAGACCCTTAACAGGGGGGGGAAACTATGGCTACACCTTC. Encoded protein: CASRPLTGGGNYGYTF.

The CDR3 DNA sequence: TGCGCCAGCAGCCCCGGGACTAGCGGGAGGGGGGTTGAGACCCAGTACTTC. This gives the protein CASSPGTSGRGVETQYF. This chain uses TRBV4-3 with TRBJ2-5; 16 bases fit TRBD2. V was pared by 4 bases and J by 5 bases, with 7 bases of the junction left unmatched. The length of the CDR3 is 17 residues. Germline V gene data show CDR1 as LGHNA and CDR2 as YSLEER.

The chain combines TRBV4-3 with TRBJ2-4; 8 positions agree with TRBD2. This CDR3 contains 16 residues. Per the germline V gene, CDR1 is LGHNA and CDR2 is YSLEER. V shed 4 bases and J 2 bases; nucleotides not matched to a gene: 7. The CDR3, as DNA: TGCGCCAGCAGCCCCCGGGTAGCGGGGCCCAAAAACATTCAGTACTTC. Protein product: CASSPRVAGPKNIQYF.

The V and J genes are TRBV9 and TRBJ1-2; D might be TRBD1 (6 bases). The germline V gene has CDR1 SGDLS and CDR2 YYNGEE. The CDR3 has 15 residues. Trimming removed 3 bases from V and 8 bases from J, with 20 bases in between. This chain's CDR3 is CASSGWGGAITGYTF. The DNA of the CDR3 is TGTGCCAGCAGCGGTTGGGGGGGCGCGATCACCGGCTACACCTTC. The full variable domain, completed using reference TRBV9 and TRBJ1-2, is DSGVTQTPKHLITATGQRVTLRCSPRSGDLSVYWYQQSLDQGLQFLIQYYNGEERAKGNILERFSAQQFPDLHSELNLSSLELGDSALYFCASSGWGGAITGYTFGSGTRLTVV.

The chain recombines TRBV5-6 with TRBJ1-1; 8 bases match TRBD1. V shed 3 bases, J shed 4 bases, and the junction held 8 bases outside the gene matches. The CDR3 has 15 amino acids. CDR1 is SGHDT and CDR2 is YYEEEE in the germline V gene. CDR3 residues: CASSSTGGKVTEAFF. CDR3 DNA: TGTGCCAGCAGCTCTACAGGGGGAAAGGTCACTGAAGCTTTCTTT.

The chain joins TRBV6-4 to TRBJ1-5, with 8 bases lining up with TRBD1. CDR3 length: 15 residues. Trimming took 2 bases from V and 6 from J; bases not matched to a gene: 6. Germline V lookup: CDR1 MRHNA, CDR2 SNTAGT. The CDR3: CASSDLDRVCQPQHF. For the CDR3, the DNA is TGTGCCAGCAGTGACCTGGACAGGGTCTGTCAGCCCCAGCATTTT.

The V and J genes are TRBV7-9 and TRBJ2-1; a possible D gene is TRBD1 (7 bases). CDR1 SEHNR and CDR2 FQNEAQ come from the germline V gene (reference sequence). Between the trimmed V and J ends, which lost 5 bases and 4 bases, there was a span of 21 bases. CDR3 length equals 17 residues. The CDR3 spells CASSDNRRGAVYNEQFF. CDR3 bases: TGTGCCAGCAGCGATAACCGCAGGGGGGCAGTTTACAATGAGCAGTTCTTC.

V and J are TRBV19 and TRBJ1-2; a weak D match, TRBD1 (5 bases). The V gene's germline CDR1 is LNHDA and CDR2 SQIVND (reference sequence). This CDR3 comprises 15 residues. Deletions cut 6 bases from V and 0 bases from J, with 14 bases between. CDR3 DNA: TGTGCCAGTAGGATCTTAGACAGATCTAACTATGGCTACACCTTC. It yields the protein CASRILDRSNYGYTF.

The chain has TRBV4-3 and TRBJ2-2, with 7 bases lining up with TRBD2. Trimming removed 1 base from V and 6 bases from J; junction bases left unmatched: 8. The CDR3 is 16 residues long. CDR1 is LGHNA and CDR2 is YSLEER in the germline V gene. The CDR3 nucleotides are TGCGCCAGCAGCCAAGCGGTGCTAGCGGTCCCCGGGGAGCTGTTTTTT. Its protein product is CASSQAVLAVPGELFF.

The CDR3 DNA follows: TGCAGCGTTCGGGGGGTAGGGACCCAGTACTTC. This translates into CSVRGVGTQYF. The gene calls are TRBV29-1 and TRBJ2-5, with TRBD2 identical over 7 bases. V dropped 5 bases and J dropped 7; count of bases not matched to a gene: 4. The length of the CDR3 is 11 residues. Germline V gene data show CDR1 as SQVTM and CDR2 as ANQGSEA.

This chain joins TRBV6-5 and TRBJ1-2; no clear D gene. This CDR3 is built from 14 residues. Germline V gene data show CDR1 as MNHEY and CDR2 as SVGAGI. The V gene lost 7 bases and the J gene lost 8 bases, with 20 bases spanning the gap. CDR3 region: CASTSTAGVGGYTF. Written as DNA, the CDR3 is TGTGCCAGCACCTCAACGGCCGGGGTCGGCGGCTACACCTTC.

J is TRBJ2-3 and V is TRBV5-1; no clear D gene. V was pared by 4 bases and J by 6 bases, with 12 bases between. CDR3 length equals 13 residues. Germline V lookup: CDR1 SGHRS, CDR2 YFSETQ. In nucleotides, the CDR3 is TGCGCCAGCAGCCTGGGTTTGTCGGATACGCAGTATTTT. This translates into CASSLGLSDTQYF. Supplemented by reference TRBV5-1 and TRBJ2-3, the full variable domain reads KAGVTQTPRYLIKTRGQQVTLSCSPISGHRSVSWYQQTPGQGLQFLFEYFSETQRNKGNFPGRFSGRQFSNSRSEMNVSTLELGDSALYLCASSLGLSDTQYFGPGTRLTVL.

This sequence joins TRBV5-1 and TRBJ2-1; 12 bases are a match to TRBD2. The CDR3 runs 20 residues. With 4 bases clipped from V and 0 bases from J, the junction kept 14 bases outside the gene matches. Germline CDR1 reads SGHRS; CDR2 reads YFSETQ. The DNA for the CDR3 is TGCGCCAGCAGCCCTACAGCCGGGACTAGCGGGCGAAGCTCCTACAATGAGCAGTTCTTC. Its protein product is CASSPTAGTSGRSSYNEQFF.

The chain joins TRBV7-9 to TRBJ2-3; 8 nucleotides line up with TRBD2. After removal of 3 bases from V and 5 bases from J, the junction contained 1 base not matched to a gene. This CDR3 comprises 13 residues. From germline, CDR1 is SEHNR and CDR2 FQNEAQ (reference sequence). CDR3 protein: CASSFGGGDTQYF. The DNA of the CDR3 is TGTGCCAGCAGCTTCGGGGGGGGAGATACGCAGTATTTT.

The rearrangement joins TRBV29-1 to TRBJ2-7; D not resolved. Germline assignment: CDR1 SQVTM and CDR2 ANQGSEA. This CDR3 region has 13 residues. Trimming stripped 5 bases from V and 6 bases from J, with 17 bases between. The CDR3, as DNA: TGCAGCGTTAGGCGAGCGACCGCCTCCGAGCAGTACTTC. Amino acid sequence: CSVRRATASEQYF.